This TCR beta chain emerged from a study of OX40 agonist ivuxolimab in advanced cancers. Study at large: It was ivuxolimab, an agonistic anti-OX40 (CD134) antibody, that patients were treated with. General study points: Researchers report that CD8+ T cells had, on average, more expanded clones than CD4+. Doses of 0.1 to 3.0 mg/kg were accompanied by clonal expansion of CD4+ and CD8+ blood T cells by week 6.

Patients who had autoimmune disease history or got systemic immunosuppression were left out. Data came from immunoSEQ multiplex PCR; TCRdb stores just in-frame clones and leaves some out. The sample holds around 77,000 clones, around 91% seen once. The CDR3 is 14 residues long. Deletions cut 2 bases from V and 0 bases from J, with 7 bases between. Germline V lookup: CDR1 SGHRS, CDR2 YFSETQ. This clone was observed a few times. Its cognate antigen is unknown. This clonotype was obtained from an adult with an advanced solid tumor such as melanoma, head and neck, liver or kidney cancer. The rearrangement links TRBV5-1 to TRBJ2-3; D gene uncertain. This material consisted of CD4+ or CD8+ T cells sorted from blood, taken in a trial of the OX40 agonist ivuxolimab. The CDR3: CASSFWGSTDTQYF. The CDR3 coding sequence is TGCGCCAGCAGCTTTTGGGGTAGCACAGATACGCAGTATTTT.